What follows is one TCR beta chain and its context. Original processing methods: The assay estimated nucleated cells by amplifying reference gene primers. Produced via immunoSEQ multiplex PCR; TCRdb's table is partial and in-frame only. V and J calls plus clone size are reproduced from that table; the DNA served to infer D and trimming. The top ten hold less than 6.5% of the sample, which has fewer than 200,000 clones, more than 75% seen once. This specimen comes from a study of blood T cell repertoires in COVID-19. For the study at large: There were acute and convalescent COVID-19 samples, and they came from the United States, Italy and Spain. Nucleic acid was either cDNA or gDNA, and it came from T cells, B-cell-depleted T cells, or PBMCs.

The CDR3 is made up of 15 amino acids. Between the trimmed V and J ends, which lost 6 bases and 2 bases, there was a span of 16 bases. The germline V gene has CDR1 MNHEY and CDR2 SMNVEV (reference sequence). Sequencing was carried out using peripheral blood. The clonotype comes from a woman in her forties or fifties with COVID-19, enrolled during active disease. The rearrangement links TRBV27 to TRBJ2-5; D might be TRBD1 (5 bases). The CDR3 loop is CASSQLGAAQETQYF. The DNA for the CDR3 is TGTGCCAGCAGCCAACTTGGGGCAGCTCAAGAGACCCAGTACTTC.